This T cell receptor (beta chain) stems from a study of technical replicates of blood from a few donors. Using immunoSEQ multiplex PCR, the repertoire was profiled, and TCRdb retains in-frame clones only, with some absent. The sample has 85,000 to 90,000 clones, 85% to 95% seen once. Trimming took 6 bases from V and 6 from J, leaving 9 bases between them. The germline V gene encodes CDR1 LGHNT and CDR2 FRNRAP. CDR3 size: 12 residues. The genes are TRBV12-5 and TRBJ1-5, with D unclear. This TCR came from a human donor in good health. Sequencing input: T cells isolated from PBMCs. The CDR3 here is CASGSYSQPQHF. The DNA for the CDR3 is TGTGCTAGTGGCTCGTACAGTCAGCCCCAGCATTTT.